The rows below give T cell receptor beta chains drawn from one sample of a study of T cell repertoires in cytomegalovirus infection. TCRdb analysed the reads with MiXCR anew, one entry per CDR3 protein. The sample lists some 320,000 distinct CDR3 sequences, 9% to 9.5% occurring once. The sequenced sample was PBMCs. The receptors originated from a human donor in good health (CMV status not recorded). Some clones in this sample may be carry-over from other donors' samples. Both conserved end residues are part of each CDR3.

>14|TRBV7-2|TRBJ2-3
CASTVTPNTDTQYF
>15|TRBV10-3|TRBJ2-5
CAISEPYGGERAQYF
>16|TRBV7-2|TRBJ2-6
CASSSLRTSGANVLTF
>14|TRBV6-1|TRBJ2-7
CASGLAGTSYEQYF
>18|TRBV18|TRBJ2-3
CASSPTDRGGRSTDTQYF
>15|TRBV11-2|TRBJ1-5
CASSLVLGSNQPQHF
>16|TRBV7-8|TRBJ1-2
CASSLEPGQGFRGYTF
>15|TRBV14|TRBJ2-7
CASSQDRVGRHEQYF
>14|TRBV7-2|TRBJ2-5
CASGPRGDQETQYF
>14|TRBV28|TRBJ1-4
CASSLTRGREKLFF
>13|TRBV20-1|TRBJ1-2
CSAIDRHAGGYTF
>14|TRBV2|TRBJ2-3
CASSEDFAADTQYF
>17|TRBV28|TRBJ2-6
CASSLDRRGSGANVLTF
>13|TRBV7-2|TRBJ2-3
CASSLARGNTQYF
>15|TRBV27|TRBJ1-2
CASSTGTVRPYGYTF